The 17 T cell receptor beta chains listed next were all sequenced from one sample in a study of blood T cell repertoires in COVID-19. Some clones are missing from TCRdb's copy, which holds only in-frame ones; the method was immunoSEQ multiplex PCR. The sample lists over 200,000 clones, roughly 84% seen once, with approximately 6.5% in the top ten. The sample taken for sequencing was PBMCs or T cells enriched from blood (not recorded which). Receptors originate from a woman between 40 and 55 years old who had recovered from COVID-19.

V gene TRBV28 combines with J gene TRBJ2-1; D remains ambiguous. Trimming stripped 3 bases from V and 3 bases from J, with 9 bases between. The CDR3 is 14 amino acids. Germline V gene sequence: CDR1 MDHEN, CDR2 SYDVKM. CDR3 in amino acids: CASSLALGYNEQFF. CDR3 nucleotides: TGTGCCAGCAGTTTGGCCCTAGGCTACAATGAGCAGTTCTTC.

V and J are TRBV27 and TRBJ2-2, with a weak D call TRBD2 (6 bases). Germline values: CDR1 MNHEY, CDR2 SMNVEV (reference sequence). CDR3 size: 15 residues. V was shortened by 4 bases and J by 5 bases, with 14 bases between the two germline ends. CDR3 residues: CASSWGAGRTGELFF. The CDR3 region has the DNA TGTGCCAGCAGTTGGGGAGCAGGGAGGACCGGGGAGCTGTTTTTT.

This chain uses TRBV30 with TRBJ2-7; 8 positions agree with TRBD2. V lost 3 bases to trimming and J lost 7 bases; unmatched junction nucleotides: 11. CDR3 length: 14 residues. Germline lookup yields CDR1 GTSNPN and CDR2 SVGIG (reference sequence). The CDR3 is CAWRLKAGVLEQYF. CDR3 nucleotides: TGTGCCTGGAGACTAAAAGCGGGAGTCCTTGAGCAGTACTTC.

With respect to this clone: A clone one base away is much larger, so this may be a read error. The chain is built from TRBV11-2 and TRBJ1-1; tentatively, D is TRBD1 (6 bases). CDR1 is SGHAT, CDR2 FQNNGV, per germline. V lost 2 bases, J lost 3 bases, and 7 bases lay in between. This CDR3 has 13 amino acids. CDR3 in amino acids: CASSLKGDTEAFF. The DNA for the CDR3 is TGTGCCAGCAGCTTAAAGGGGGACACTGAAGCTTTCTTT.

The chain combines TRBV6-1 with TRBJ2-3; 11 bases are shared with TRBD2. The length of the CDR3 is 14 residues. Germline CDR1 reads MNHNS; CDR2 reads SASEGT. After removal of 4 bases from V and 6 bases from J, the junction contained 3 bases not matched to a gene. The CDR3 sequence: CASSVAGGRDTQYF. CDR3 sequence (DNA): TGTGCCAGCAGTGTAGCGGGAGGGAGGGATACGCAGTATTTT.

CDR3 in amino acids: CASSRWNSPLHF. As DNA, the CDR3 is TGTGCCAGCAGCCGGTGGAATTCACCCCTCCACTTT. The rearrangement links TRBV28 to TRBJ1-6, with unresolved D. This CDR3 is 12 amino acids long. The germline gives CDR1 MDHEN, CDR2 SYDVKM. V was shortened by 6 bases and J by 7 bases, with 7 bases between the two germline ends.

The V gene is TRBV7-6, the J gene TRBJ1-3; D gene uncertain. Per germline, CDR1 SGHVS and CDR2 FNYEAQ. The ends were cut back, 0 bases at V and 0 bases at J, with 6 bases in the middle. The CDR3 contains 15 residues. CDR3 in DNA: TGTGCCAGCAGCTTAGCCCACAGCTCTGGAAACACCATATATTTT. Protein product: CASSLAHSSGNTIYF.

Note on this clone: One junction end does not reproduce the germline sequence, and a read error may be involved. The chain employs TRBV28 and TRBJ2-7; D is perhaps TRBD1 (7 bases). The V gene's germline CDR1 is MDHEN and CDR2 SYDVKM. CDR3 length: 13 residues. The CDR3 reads CASSFPSVQGEVF. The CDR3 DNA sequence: TGTGCCAGCAGTTTCCCATCCGTCCAGGGGGAGGTTTTC.

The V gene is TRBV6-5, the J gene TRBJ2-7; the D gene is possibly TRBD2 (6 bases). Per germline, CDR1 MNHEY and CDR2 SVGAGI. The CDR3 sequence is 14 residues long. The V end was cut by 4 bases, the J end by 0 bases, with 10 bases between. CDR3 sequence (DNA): TGTGCCAGCAGTTCTACCGGGAGCTCCTACGAGCAGTACTTC. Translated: CASSSTGSSYEQYF.

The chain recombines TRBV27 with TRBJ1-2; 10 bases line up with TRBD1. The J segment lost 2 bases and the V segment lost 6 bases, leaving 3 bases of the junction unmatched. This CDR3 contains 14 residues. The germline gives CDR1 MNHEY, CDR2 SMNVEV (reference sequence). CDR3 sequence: CASRETGGNYGYTF. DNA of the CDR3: TGTGCCAGCAGGGAGACAGGGGGCAACTATGGCTACACCTTC.

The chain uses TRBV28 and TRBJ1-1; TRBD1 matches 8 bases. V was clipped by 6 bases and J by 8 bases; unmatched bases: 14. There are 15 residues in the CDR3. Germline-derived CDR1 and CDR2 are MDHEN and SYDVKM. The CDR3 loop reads CASRSPTGAPSEAFF. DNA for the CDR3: TGTGCCAGCAGGTCTCCGACAGGGGCCCCCTCAGAAGCTTTCTTT.

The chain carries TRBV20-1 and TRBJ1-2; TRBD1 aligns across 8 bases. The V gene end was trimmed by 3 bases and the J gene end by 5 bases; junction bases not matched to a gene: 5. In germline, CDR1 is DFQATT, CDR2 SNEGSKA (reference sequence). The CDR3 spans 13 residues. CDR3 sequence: CSASHRGEYGYTF. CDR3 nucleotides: TGCAGTGCTAGTCACAGGGGGGAGTATGGCTACACCTTC.

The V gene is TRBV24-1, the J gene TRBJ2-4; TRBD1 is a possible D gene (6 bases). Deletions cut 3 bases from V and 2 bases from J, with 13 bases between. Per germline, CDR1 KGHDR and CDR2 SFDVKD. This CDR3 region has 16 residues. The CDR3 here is CATSDGMRGSKNIQYF. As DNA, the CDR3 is TGTGCCACCAGTGATGGGATGAGGGGGTCCAAAAACATTCAGTACTTC.

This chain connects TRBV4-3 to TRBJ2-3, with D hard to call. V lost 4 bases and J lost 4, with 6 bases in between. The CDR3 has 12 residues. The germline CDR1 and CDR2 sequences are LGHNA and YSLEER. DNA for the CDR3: TGCGCCAGCAGCCGCGCGCCAGATACGCAGTATTTT. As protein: CASSRAPDTQYF.

CDR3 protein: CASSYGSFSASYGYTF. In DNA, the CDR3 is TGTGCCAGCAGCTACGGGTCCTTCTCAGCCAGCTATGGCTACACCTTC. The rearrangement joins TRBV7-9 to TRBJ1-2; D ambiguous. This CDR3 has 16 residues. Germline CDR1 SEHNR, CDR2 FQNEAQ (reference sequence). Trimming removed 4 bases at V and 4 bases at J, with 19 bases between.

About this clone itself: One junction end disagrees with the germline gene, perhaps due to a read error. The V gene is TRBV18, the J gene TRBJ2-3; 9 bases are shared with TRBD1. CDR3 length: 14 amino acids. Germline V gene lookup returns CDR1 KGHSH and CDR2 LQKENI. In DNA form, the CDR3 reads TGTGCCAGCTCACCGGGACAGGGCACCGATACGCAGTATTTT. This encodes CASSPGQGTDTQYF.

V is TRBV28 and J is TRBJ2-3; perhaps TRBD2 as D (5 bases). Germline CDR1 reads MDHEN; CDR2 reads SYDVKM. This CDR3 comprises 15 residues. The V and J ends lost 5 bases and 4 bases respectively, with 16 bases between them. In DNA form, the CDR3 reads TGTGCCAGCAGTCCTTCCGCGGGTGAGGCAGATACGCAGTATTTT. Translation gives CASSPSAGEADTQYF.